A selection of T cell receptor beta chains follows, all from one sample in a study of identical twins. TCRdb recomputed calls from the 5' RACE reads with MiXCR, one row per CDR3 protein. The sample consists of some 570,000 distinct CDR3 sequences, 20% to 25% of them appearing once. These data also formed part of another study, on yellow fever vaccine responses in identical twins.

The specimen sequenced was CD4+ T cells sorted from blood. The source is a young woman in good health. The CDR3 runs from the conserved cysteine through the conserved F or W. Each record gives: D gene, V gene, clone size, J gene, CDR3 DNA, CDR3 protein. A D gene is named only where the DNA matches it firmly. Rows may omit the clone size; those that give it use once, few, many or a size class.

NA	TRBV3-1	NA	TRBJ2-1	TGTGCCAGCAGCCCGGGCGGGAACTCCTACAATGAGCAGTTCTTC	CASSPGGNSYNEQFF
NA	TRBV24-1	few	TRBJ1-5	TGTGCCACCAGTGACACGACAAAGAGCAATCAGCCCCAGCATTTT	CATSDTTKSNQPQHF
TRBD1	TRBV7-8	NA	TRBJ2-2	TGTGCCAGCAGCTTAGGGGGGACAGGGGTGTACACCGGGGAGCTGTTTTTT	CASSLGGTGVYTGELFF
NA	TRBV10-3	NA	TRBJ2-1	TGTGCCATCAGTGCGGATAGCGGAAGCTCCTACAATGAGCAGTTCTTC	CAISADSGSSYNEQFF
NA	TRBV19	NA	TRBJ2-6	TGTGCCAGTAGTATGAGTCGAAGGACGTCAGGGGCCAACGTCCTGACTTTC	CASSMSRRTSGANVLTF
NA	TRBV7-9	few	TRBJ2-6	TGTGCCAGCAGCTTGGACAGACCCTCTGGGGCCAACGTCCTGACTTTC	CASSLDRPSGANVLTF
NA	TRBV12-3/TRBV12-4	NA	TRBJ2-3	TGTGCCAGCAGTTTATTGCGGAAAGACCTAAGCACAGATACGCAGTATTTT	CASSLLRKDLSTDTQYF
TRBD2	TRBV18	NA	TRBJ2-2	TGTGCCAGCTCACGGCTAGCGGGAGTGTCCACCGGGGAGCTGTTTTTT	CASSRLAGVSTGELFF
TRBD2	TRBV7-2	few	TRBJ2-3	TGTGCCAGCACCGTACGGGGGGGCCCAGATACGCAGTATTTT	CASTVRGGPDTQYF
NA	TRBV5-1	NA	TRBJ2-4	TGCGCCAGCAGCCTCGGGGCCATGGCCGTTCTAGCCAAAAACATTCAGTACTTC	CASSLGAMAVLAKNIQYF
TRBD2	TRBV10-3	few	TRBJ2-1	TGTGCCATCCGGCGGCCTAGCGGGACAAATGAGCAGTTCTTC	CAIRRPSGTNEQFF
TRBD2	TRBV2	NA	TRBJ2-3	TGTGCCAGCAGCAGAAGCGGGATAAGCACAGATACGCAGTATTTT	CASSRSGISTDTQYF
NA	TRBV7-9	once	TRBJ2-1	TGTGCCAGCACCCCCCGAACCGGGGCGGGGTGGCATAGGCAGTTCTTC	CASTPRTGAGWHRQFF
NA	TRBV5-4	NA	TRBJ2-7	TGTGCCAGCAGCTTAAGGAGGGGCATTGCTCGTTCTTTGGGCGAGCAGTACTTC	CASSLRRGIARSLGEQYF
TRBD2	TRBV18	NA	TRBJ2-7	TGTGCCAGCTCACCAACTAGCGGGAGTCCCTACGAGCAGTACTTC	CASSPTSGSPYEQYF
NA	TRBV12-3/TRBV12-4	few	TRBJ2-5	TGTGCCAGCAGCACTCTCCGACGGGAGACCCAGTACTTC	CASSTLRRETQYF
NA	TRBV2	few	TRBJ1-5	TGTGCCAGCAGTGAGGAGGGGGGCAATCAGCCCCAGCATTTT	CASSEEGGNQPQHF
NA	TRBV20-1	NA	TRBJ2-2	TGCAGTGCTAGGCCCCGGGGTCCGAACACCGGGGAGCTGTTTTTT	CSARPRGPNTGELFF
NA	TRBV7-9	NA	TRBJ2-2	TGTGCCAGCAGCCGTCCCGGGACTCCGACCGGGGAGCTGTTTTTT	CASSRPGTPTGELFF
NA	TRBV12-3/TRBV12-4	few	TRBJ2-3	TGTGCCAGCAGTTACCCAGGGGTCAGCACAGATACGCAGTATTTT	CASSYPGVSTDTQYF
TRBD1	TRBV10-3	NA	TRBJ2-2	TGTGCCATCAGTGGGACAGGAGTGACCGGGGAGCTGTTTTTT	CAISGTGVTGELFF
NA	TRBV5-4	NA	TRBJ2-1	TGTGCCAGCAGCTTGGCGAAGATTCCCTATGAGCAGTTCTTC	CASSLAKIPYEQFF
NA	TRBV28	few	TRBJ1-2	TGTGCCAGCAATAGGGGCTATGGCTACACCTTC	CASNRGYGYTF
TRBD1	TRBV5-1	NA	TRBJ1-5	TGCGCCAGCAGCCACGGGACAGAGAATCAGCCCCAGCATTTT	CASSHGTENQPQHF
TRBD1	TRBV7-9	few	TRBJ2-2	TGTGCCAGCAGCACCGGGACAGGGGGGACCGGGGAGCTGTTTTTT	CASSTGTGGTGELFF
NA	TRBV7-3	NA	TRBJ1-1	TGTGCCAGCAGACGGGGGGGGGACACTGAAGCTTTCTTT	CASRRGGDTEAFF
TRBD1	TRBV18	NA	TRBJ2-7	TGTGCCAGCTCAGGCCGGACAGGGGGCTTGGACGAGCAGTACTTC	CASSGRTGGLDEQYF
TRBD1	TRBV20-1	few	TRBJ1-1	TGCAGTGCTAGTAAACCGGGACAGGGTTACACTGAAGCTTTCTTT	CSASKPGQGYTEAFF
NA	TRBV15	few	TRBJ2-7	TGTGCCACCAGCACCCCCAGGGGCGGGGGAGGCTACGAGCAGTACTTC	CATSTPRGGGGYEQYF
TRBD1	TRBV20-1	NA	TRBJ2-7	TGCAGTGCTAGAAACCCGGGACAGCCTAACGAGCAGTACTTC	CSARNPGQPNEQYF
NA	TRBV5-6	NA	TRBJ2-1	TGTGCCAGCAGCTTGGTTGCGGGTCTAACCTACAATGAGCAGTTCTTC	CASSLVAGLTYNEQFF
TRBD1	TRBV25-1	NA	TRBJ2-7	TGTGCCAGCCGGGGACAGTTCGTCGAGCAGTACTTC	CASRGQFVEQYF
NA	TRBV20-1	NA	TRBJ1-4	TGCAGTGCCCGAGAGAGGGTAACTAATGAAAAACTGTTTTTT	CSARERVTNEKLFF
TRBD1	TRBV20-1	NA	TRBJ2-1	TGCAGTGCTAGAGAAACGGACAGGGGAGGCAATGAGCAGTTCTTC	CSARETDRGGNEQFF
TRBD2	TRBV5-6	NA	TRBJ2-4	TGTGCCAGCAGCTTGCGGGAGGGCAAAAACATTCAGTACTTC	CASSLREGKNIQYF
NA	TRBV10-2	few	TRBJ1-6	TGCGCCAGCAGCGGAAGGTCGGATAATTCACCCCTCCACTTT	CASSGRSDNSPLHF
NA	TRBV5-1	few	TRBJ2-7	TGCGCCAGCAGCTTGGGTCTGGACGTCTACGAGCAGTACTTC	CASSLGLDVYEQYF
NA	TRBV11-2	few	TRBJ2-3	TGTGCCAGCAGGGCCAACACAGATACGCAGTATTTT	CASRANTDTQYF
NA	TRBV7-9	NA	TRBJ2-3	TGTGCCAGCAGCTTAAGGTTGAGCGGCAGGAACGATACGCAGTATTTT	CASSLRLSGRNDTQYF
TRBD1	TRBV7-2	NA	TRBJ2-1	TGTGCCAGCAGTAGAAGACAGGGGGCTAATGAGCAGTTCTTC	CASSRRQGANEQFF
NA	TRBV5-1	few	TRBJ2-3	TGCGCCAGCAACCGGGACGGCTCCACAGATACGCAGTATTTT	CASNRDGSTDTQYF
NA	TRBV5-1	NA	TRBJ2-2	TGCGCCAGCAGCTCCCTCGCCGGGGCGGAGACCGGGGAGCTGTTTTTT	CASSSLAGAETGELFF
NA	TRBV5-1	NA	TRBJ2-1	TGCGCCAGCAGCTTGGGGACAGAGTACAATGAGCAGTTCTTC	CASSLGTEYNEQFF
TRBD1	TRBV5-5	NA	TRBJ2-1	TGTGCCAGCAGCATACAGGGGCGATACAATGAGCAGTTCTTC	CASSIQGRYNEQFF
NA	TRBV20-1	few	TRBJ2-2	TGCAGTGCGAGGGACCGGTTCTTCTCCGGGGAGCTGTTTTTT	CSARDRFFSGELFF